This TCR beta chain derives from a study of Graves' ophthalmopathy and Graves' hyperthyroidism. Across the whole study: If no ophthalmopathy appeared within 18 months of follow-up, hyperthyroidism was termed stable. Study observations and caveats: The model predicted progression of ophthalmopathy with a sensitivity of roughly 71%, and its specificity was about 73%.

RNA transcripts were the template, and TCR beta CDR3 regions were amplified from them. First-round RT-PCR employed HTBI primers, with a second-round multiplex PCR after it. MiXCR, run by TCRdb on the multiplex PCR reads, gives a single entry per CDR3 protein. The sample gives some 1.1 million distinct CDR3 sequences, roughly two fifths of which show up once; approximately 12% is in the top ten. Germline loops: CDR1 SQVTM, CDR2 ANQGSEA. CDR3 length: 14 amino acids. V lost 4 bases and J lost 0, with 13 bases in between. Turning to this clonotype: The antigen remains unidentified.

Certain patients, namely those with other autoimmune diseases, uncontrolled infections, pregnancy or lactation, were excluded. The chain joins TRBV29-1 to TRBJ2-7; D is ambiguous. The clonotype was recovered from an adult man with Graves' hyperthyroidism. The source material was peripheral blood or thyroid tissue (not recorded which). CDR3 DNA: TGCAGCGTTGTCCCACGACCCCGCTCCTACGAGCAGTACTTC. Protein product: CSVVPRPRSYEQYF.